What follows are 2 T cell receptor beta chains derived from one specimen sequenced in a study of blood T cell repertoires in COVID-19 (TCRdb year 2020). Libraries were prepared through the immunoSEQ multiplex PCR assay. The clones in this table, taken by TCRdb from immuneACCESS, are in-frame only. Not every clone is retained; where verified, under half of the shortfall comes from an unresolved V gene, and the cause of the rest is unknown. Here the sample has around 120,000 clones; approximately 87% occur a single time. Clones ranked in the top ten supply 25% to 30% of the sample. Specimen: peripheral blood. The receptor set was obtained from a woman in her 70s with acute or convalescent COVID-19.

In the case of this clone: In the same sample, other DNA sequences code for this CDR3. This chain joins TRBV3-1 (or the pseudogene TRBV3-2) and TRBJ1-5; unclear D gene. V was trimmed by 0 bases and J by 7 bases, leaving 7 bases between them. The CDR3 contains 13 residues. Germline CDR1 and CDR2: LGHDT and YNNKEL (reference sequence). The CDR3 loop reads CASSQDLRQPQHF. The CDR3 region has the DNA TGTGCCAGCAGCCAAGATCTACGACAGCCCCAGCATTTT.

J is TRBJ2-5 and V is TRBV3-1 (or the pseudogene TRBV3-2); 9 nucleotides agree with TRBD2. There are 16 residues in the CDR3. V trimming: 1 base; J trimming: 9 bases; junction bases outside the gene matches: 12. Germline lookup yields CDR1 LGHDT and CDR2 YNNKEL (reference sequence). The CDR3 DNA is TGTGCCAGCAGCCAAGCGGGTAGCGGGGGCGGGGGGGCCCAGTACTTC. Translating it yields CASSQAGSGGGGAQYF.